Listed here are 4 T cell receptor beta chains from one sample, sequenced in a study of blood T cell repertoires in COVID-19. The protocol was immunoSEQ multiplex PCR, while the TCRdb copy is restricted to in-frame clones and leaves out a portion. The sample lists 150,000 to 200,000 clones, 70% to 85% occurring once. Sequencing used peripheral blood. Receptors originate from a woman of 80 years or more with acute or convalescent COVID-19.

The count of this clone is one. V is TRBV19 and J is TRBJ2-7; 9 nucleotides agree with TRBD1. The CDR3 totals 16 residues. The ends lost 3 bases at V and 2 bases at J; junction bases unmatched: 8. The V gene's germline CDR1 is LNHDA and CDR2 SQIVND (reference sequence). This CDR3 reads CASSMYGTGIPYEQYF. CDR3 nucleotides: TGTGCCAGTAGTATGTACGGGACAGGGATTCCCTACGAGCAGTACTTC.

This clone was seen a single time. The chain joins TRBV19 to TRBJ1-2, with 10 positions matching TRBD1. J gave up 5 bases and V 2 bases, and 5 bases lay outside the gene matches. This CDR3 is built from 15 residues. Germline CDR1 and CDR2: LNHDA and SQIVND (reference sequence). The CDR3 spells CASSIPGQGLYGYTF. DNA of the CDR3: TGTGCCAGTAGTATACCGGGACAGGGGCTGTATGGCTACACCTTC.

The J gene is TRBJ2-1, the V gene TRBV14, with 13 bases fitting TRBD2. Germline loops: CDR1 SGHDN, CDR2 FVKESK. The CDR3 runs to 18 residues. V lost 4 bases to trimming and J lost 1 base; unmatched junction nucleotides: 7. Here the CDR3 reads CASSPRTSGRWSYNEQFF. In nucleotides, the CDR3 is TGTGCCAGCAGCCCCAGGACTAGCGGGAGATGGTCCTACAATGAGCAGTTCTTC.

The chain employs TRBV24-1 and TRBJ2-5; 7 bases are a match to TRBD2. The CDR3 is 13 residues long. The V gene's germline CDR1 is KGHDR and CDR2 SFDVKD. After removal of 9 bases from V and 1 base from J, the junction contained 4 bases not matched to a gene. The CDR3 nucleotides read TGTGCCACCGGACCTAGCGGCCAAGAGACCCAGTACTTC. This gives the protein CATGPSGQETQYF.